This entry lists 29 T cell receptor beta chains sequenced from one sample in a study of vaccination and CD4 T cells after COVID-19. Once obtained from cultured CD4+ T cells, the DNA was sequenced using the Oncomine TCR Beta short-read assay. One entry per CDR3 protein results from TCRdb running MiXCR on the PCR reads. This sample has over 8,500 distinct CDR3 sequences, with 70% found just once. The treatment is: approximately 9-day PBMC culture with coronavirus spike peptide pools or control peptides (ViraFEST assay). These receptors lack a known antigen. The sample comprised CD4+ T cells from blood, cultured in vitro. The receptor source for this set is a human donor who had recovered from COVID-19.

CDR3 protein: CASTRDRENQPQHF. CDR3 nucleotides: TGTGCCAGCACCAGGGACAGGGAGAATCAGCCCCAGCATTTT. V gene TRBV7-2 combines with J gene TRBJ1-5, with 9 nucleotides matching TRBD1. Germline loops: CDR1 SGHTA, CDR2 FQGNSA. The CDR3 loop spans 14 amino acids. V was pared by 7 bases and J by 4 bases, with 5 bases of the junction left unmatched.

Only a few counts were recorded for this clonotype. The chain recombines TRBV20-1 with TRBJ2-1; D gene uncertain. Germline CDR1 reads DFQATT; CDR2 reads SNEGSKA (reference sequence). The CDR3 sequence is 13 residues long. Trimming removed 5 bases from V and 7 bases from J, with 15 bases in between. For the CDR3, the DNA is TGCAGTGCTGGCGCTCCAACTGGGAATGAGCAGTTCTTC. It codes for CSAGAPTGNEQFF.

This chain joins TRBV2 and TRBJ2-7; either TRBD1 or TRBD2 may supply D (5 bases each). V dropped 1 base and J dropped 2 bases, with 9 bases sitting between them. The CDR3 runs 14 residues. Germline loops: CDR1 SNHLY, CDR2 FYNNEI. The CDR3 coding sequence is TGTGCCAGCAGTGAAGGGGACGGCCCCTACGAGCAGTACTTC. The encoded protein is CASSEGDGPYEQYF.

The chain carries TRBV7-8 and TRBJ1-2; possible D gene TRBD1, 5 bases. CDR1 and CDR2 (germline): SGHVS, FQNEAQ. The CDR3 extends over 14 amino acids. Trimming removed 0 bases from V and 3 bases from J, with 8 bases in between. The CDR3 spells CASSLAQQDYGYTF. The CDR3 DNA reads TGTGCCAGCAGCTTAGCCCAACAGGACTATGGCTACACCTTC. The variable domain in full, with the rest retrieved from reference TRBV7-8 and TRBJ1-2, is GAGVSQSPRYKVAKRGQDVALRCDPISGHVSLFWYQQALGQGPEFLTYFQNEAQLDKSGLPSDRFFAERPEGSVSTLKIQRTQQEDSAVYLCASSLAQQDYGYTFGSGTRLTVV.

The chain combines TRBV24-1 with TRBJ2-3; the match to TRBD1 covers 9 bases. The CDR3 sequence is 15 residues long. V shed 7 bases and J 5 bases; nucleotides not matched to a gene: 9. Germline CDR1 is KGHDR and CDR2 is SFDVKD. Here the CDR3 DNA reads TGTGCCACCAGCCCGGGACAGGGACGGATAGATACGCAGTATTTT. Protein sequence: CATSPGQGRIDTQYF.

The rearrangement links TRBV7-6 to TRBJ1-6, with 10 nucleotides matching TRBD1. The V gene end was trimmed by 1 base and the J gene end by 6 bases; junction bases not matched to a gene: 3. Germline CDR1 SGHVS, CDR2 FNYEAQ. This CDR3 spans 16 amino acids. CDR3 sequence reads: CASSLGQGAVNSPLHF. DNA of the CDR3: TGTGCCAGCAGCTTAGGACAGGGGGCTGTTAATTCACCCCTCCACTTT.

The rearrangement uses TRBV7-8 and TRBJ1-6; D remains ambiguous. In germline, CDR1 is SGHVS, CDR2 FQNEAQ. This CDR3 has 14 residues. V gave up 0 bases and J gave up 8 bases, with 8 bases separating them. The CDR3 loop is CASSLAGRDSPLHF. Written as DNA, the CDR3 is TGTGCCAGCAGCTTAGCGGGAAGGGATTCACCCCTCCACTTT.

This chain's CDR3 is CASSGMLRDGYTF. CDR3 DNA: TGTGCCAGCAGCGGTATGTTGAGAGATGGCTACACCTTC. J is TRBJ1-2 and V is TRBV27; no reliable D call. Germline CDR1 is MNHEY and CDR2 is SMNVEV (reference sequence). The V end lost 6 bases, the J end lost 6 bases, and 14 bases lay between the germline ends. CDR3 size: 13 residues.

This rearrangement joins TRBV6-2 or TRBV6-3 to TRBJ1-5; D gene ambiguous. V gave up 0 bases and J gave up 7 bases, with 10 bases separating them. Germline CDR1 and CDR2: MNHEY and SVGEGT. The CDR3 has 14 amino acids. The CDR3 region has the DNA TGTGCCAGCAGTTACTCGAGCCGAAACCAGCCCCAGCATTTT. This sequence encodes CASSYSSRNQPQHF.

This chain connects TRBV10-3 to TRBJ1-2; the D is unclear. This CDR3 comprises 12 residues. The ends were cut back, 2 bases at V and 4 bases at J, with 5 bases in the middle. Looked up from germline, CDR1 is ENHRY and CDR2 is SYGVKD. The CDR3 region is CAISEVGYGYTF. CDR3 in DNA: TGTGCCATCAGTGAGGTAGGCTATGGCTACACCTTC.

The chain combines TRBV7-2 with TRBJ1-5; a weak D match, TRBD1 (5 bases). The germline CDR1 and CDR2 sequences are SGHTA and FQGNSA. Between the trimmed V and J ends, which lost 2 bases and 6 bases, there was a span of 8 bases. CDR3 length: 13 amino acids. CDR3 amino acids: CASSLQGAQPQHF. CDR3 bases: TGTGCCAGCAGCTTACAGGGTGCTCAGCCCCAGCATTTT.

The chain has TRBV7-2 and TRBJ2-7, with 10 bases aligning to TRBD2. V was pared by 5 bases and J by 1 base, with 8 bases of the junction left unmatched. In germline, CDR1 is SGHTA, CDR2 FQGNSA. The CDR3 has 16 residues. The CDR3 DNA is TGTGCCAGCAGCCCGCAGACTAGCGGGCTGTCCTACGAGCAGTACTTC. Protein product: CASSPQTSGLSYEQYF. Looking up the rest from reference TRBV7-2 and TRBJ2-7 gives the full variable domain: GAGVSQSPSNKVTEKGKDVELRCDPISGHTALYWYRQSLGQGLEFLIYFQGNSAPDKSGLPSDRFSAERTGGSVSTLTIQRTQQEDSAVYLCASSPQTSGLSYEQYFGPGTRLTVT.

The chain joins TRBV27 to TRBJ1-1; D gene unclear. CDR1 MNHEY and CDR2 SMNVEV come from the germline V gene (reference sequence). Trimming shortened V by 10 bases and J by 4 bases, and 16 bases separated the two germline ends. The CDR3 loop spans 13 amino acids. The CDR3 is CAIRGPRGTEAFF. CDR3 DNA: TGTGCCATCCGCGGGCCCAGAGGCACTGAAGCTTTCTTT.

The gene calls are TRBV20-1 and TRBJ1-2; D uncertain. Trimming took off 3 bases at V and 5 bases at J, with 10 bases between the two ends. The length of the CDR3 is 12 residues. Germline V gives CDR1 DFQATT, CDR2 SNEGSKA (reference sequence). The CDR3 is CSARTTGYGYTF. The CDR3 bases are TGCAGTGCTAGGACCACGGGGTATGGCTACACCTTC.

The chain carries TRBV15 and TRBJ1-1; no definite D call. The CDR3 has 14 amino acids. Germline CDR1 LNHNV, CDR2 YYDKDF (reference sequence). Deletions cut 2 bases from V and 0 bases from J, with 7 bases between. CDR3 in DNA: TGTGCCACCAGCAGAAACAGATTGAACACTGAAGCTTTCTTT. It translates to CATSRNRLNTEAFF.

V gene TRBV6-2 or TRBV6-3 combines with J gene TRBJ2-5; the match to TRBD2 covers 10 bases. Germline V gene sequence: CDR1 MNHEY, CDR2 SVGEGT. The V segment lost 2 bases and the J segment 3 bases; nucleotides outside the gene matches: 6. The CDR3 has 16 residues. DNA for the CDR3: TGTGCCAGCAGTTACGCTAGCGGGAGTTGGGAAGAGACCCAGTACTTC. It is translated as CASSYASGSWEETQYF.

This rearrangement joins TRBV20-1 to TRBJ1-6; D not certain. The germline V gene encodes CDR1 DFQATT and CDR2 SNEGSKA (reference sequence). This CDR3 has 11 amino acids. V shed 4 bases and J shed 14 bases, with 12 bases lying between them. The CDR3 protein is CSATPGRALHF. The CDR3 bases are TGCAGTGCTACACCTGGGCGGGCCCTCCACTTT.

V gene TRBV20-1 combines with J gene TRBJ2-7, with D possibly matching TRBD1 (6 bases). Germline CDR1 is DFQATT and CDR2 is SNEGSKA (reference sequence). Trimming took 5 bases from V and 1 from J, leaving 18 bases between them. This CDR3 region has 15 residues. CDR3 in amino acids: CSAPLRRGSSYEQYF. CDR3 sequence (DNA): TGCAGTGCTCCCCTCCGAAGGGGGTCGTCCTACGAGCAGTACTTC.

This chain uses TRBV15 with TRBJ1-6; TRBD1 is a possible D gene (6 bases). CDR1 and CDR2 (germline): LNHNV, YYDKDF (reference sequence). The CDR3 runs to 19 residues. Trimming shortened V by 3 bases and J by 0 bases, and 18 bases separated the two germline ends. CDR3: CATSSFQAGGGSYNSPLHF. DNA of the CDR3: TGTGCCACCAGCAGTTTCCAAGCCGGAGGGGGCTCCTATAATTCACCCCTCCACTTT.

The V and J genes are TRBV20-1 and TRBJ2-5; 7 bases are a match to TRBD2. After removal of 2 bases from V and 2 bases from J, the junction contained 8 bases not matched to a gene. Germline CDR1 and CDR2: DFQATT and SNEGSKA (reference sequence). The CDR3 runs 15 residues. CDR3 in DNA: TGCAGTGCTAGACCGCTCGGGGGGATACAAGAGACCCAGTACTTC. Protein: CSARPLGGIQETQYF.

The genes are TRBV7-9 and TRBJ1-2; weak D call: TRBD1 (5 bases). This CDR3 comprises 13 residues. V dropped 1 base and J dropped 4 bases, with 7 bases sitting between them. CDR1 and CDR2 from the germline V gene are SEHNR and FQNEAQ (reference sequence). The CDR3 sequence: CASSLERGYGYTF. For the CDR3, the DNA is TGTGCCAGCAGCTTAGAGAGGGGCTATGGCTACACCTTC.

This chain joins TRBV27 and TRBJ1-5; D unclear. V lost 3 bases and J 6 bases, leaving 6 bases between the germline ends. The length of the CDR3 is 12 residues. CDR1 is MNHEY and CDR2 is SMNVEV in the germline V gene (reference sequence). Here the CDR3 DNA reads TGTGCCAGCAGTTTGGCCGGTCAGCCCCAGCATTTT. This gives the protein CASSLAGQPQHF.

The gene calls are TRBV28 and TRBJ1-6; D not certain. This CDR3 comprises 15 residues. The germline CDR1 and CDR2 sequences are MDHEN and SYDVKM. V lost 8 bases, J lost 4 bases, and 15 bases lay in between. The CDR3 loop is CASDKWTGYNSPLHF. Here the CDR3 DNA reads TGTGCCAGCGACAAATGGACGGGTTATAATTCACCCCTCCACTTT.

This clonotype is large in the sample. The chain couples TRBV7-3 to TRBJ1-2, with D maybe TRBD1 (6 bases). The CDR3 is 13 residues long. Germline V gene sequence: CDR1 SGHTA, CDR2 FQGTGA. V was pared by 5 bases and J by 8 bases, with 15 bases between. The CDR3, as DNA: TGTGCCAGCAGCCCTGGCGGGGGCGGGGGCTACACCTTC. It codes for CASSPGGGGGYTF.

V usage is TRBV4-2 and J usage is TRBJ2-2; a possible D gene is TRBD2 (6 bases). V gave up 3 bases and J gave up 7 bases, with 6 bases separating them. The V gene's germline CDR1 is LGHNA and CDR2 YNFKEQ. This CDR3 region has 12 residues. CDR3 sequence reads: CASSQEGGELFF. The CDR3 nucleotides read TGTGCCAGCAGCCAGGAGGGCGGGGAGCTGTTTTTT.

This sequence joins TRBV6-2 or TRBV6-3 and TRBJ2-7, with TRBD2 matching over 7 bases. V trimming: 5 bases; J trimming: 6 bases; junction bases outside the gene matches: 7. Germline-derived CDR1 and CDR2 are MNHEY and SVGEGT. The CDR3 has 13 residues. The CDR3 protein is CASSTRTRREQYF. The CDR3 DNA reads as TGTGCCAGCAGTACCCGGACTAGACGCGAGCAGTACTTC.

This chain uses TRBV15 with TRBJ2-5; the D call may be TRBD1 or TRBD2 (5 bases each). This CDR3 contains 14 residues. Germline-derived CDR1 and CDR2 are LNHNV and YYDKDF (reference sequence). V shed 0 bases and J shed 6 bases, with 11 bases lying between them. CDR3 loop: CATSRDRDEQTQYF. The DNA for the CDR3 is TGTGCCACCAGCAGAGATCGGGACGAACAGACCCAGTACTTC.

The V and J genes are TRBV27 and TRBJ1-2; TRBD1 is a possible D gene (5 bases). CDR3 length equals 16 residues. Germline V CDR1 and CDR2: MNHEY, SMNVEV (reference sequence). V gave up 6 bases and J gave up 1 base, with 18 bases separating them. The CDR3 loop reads CASRGQGLLGNYGYTF. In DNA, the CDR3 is TGTGCCAGCAGGGGGCAGGGACTCCTGGGTAACTATGGCTACACCTTC.

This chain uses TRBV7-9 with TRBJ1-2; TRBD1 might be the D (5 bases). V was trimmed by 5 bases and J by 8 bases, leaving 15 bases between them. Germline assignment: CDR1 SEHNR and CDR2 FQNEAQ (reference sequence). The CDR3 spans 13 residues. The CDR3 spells CASSSRVGEGYTF. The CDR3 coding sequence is TGTGCCAGCAGCAGCCGGGTGGGGGAAGGCTACACCTTC.